The source of this T cell receptor beta chain is a study of cytomegalovirus exposure and HLA in healthy donors. Study-wide results and caveats: In a later analysis, a genetic analysis reported fewer productive-TCR N-insertions in an Asian-associated ancestry cluster than the cohort average. In vitro confirmation showed a few CMV-associated chains to be CMV antigen specific.

With 0 bases clipped from V and 7 bases from J, the junction kept 7 bases outside the gene matches. CDR1 is GTSNPN and CDR2 is SVGIG in the germline V gene (reference sequence). CDR3 length equals 15 residues. Primers included in the PCR were 60 Vbeta and 13 Jbeta primers. TCRdb's copy holds only in-frame clones and misses some; the assay was immunoSEQ multiplex PCR. The repertoire includes about 78,000 clones, around 70% of them detected once, and more than 9.5% sits in the top ten. This clone was seen once. Its antigen is currently unknown. V and J are TRBV30 and TRBJ2-1, with 9 bases matching TRBD2. This clonotype originated in a woman aged 40 to 55 in good health and CMV-seropositive. Specimen: PBMCs. CDR3 in amino acids: CAWSVRLAGANEQFF. The CDR3 nucleotides are TGTGCCTGGAGTGTCAGGTTAGCGGGAGCAAATGAGCAGTTCTTC.